This T cell receptor beta chain was recovered during a study of beta chain features in type 1 diabetes. Study results and caveats: In every one of the four CD4+ subsets, TCRB CDR3s were moderately but significantly shorter in Type 1 diabetes patients.

The entirety of the isolated RNA underwent reverse transcription, so expressed TCRB transcripts were sequenced. Sequencing was performed with immunoSEQ multiplex PCR; in TCRdb, only in-frame clones are kept and a portion is missing. The sample carries tens of thousands of clones, about 66% recorded once. Concerning this clone itself: Its matching antigen is unknown.

The CDR3 extends over 13 amino acids. The germline V gene encodes CDR1 LGHNA and CDR2 YSLEER. Between the trimmed V and J ends, which lost 0 bases and 3 bases, there was a span of 6 bases. The chain recombines TRBV4-3 with TRBJ2-7; no firm D call. Sequencing was carried out using Tregs from blood. The TCR sequence derives from a man aged 25 to 45 with type 1 diabetes. Some clones in this sample may be carry-over from other donors' samples. CDR3 amino acids: CASSQDGRYEQYF. The CDR3 DNA sequence: TGCGCCAGCAGCCAAGATGGGCGCTACGAGCAGTACTTC.